One T cell receptor (beta chain) is described in this entry. The data were produced by immunoSEQ multiplex PCR, yet TCRdb's version contains in-frame clones alone and is incomplete. This sample yields approximately 60,000 clones, of which 79% are seen a single time; 3.2% belongs to the top ten. Germline lookup yields CDR1 SGHNT and CDR2 YYREEE (reference sequence). This CDR3 spans 15 amino acids. V was clipped by 3 bases and J by 2 bases; unmatched bases: 6. The sample is drawn from a study of blood T cell repertoires in COVID-19. The sequence was collected from a man in his sixties with acute or convalescent COVID-19. Sequenced input: peripheral blood. The gene calls are TRBV5-4 and TRBJ2-3; 7 bases agree with TRBD2. In DNA, the CDR3 is TGTGCCAGCAGCTCGCCGGGGACTACCACAGATACGCAGTATTTT. Encoded protein: CASSSPGTTTDTQYF.